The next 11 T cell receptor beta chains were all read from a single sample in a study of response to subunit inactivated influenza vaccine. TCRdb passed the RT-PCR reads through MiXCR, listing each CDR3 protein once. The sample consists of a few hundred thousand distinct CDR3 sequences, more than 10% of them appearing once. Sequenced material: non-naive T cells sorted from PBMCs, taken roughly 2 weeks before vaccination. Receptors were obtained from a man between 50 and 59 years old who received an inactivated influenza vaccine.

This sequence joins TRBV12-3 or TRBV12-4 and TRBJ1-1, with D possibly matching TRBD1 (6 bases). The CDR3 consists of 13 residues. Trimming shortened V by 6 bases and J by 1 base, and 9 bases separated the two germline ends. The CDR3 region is CASRVQGNTEAFF. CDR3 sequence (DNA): TGTGCCAGCAGAGTACAGGGGAACACTGAAGCTTTCTTT.

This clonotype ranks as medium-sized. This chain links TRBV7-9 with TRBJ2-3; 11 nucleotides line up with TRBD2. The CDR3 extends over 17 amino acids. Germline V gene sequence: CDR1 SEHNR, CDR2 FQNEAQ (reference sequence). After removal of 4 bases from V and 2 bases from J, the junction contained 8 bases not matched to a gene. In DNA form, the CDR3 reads TGTGCCAGCAGCTCCGAACTAGCGGGAGTCGCCACAGATACGCAGTATTTT. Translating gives CASSSELAGVATDTQYF. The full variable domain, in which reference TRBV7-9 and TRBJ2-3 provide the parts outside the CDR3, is DTGVSQNPRHKITKRGQNVTFRCDPISEHNRLYWYRQTLGQGPEFLTYFQNEAQLEKSRLLSDRFSAERPKGSFSTLEIQRTEQGDSAMYLCASSSELAGVATDTQYFGPGTRLTVL.

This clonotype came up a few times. CDR3 protein: CASSQDRGGANTGELFF. CDR3 nucleotide sequence: TGCGCCAGCAGCCAAGATCGCGGGGGTGCGAACACCGGGGAGCTGTTTTTT. The V call is TRBV4-3, the J call TRBJ2-2, with TRBD2 matching over 7 bases. J lost 0 bases, V lost 0 bases, and 4 bases had no gene match. Germline lookup yields CDR1 LGHNA and CDR2 YSLEER. The CDR3 has 17 amino acids.

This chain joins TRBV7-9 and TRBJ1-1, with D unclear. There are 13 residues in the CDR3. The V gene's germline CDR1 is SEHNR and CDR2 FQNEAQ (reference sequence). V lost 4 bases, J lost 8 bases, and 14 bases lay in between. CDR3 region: CASSSQVGREAFF. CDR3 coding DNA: TGTGCCAGCAGCTCCCAGGTGGGCAGGGAAGCTTTCTTT. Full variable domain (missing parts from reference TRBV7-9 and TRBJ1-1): DTGVSQNPRHKITKRGQNVTFRCDPISEHNRLYWYRQTLGQGPEFLTYFQNEAQLEKSRLLSDRFSAERPKGSFSTLEIQRTEQGDSAMYLCASSSQVGREAFFGQGTRLTVV.

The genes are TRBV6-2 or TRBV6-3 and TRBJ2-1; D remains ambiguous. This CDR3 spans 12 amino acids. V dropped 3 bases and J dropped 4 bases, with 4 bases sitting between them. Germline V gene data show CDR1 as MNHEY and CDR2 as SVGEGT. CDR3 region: CASSYSYNEQFF. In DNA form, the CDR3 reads TGTGCCAGCAGTTATTCGTACAATGAGCAGTTCTTC.

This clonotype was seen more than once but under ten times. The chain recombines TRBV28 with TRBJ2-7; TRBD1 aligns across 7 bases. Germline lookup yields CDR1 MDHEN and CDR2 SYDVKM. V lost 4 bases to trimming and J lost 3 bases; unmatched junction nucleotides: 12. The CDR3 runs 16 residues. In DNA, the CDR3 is TGTGCCAGCAGTTCCCCTGTAGGGGGCGTTCACTACGAGCAGTACTTC. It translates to CASSSPVGGVHYEQYF.

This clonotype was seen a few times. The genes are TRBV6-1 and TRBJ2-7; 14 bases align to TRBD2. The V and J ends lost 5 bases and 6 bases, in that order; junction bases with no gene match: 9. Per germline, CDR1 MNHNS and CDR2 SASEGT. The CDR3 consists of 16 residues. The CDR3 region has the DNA TGTGCCAGCAGTCCAACCTGGACTAGCGGGAGGAGCGAGCAGTACTTC. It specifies CASSPTWTSGRSEQYF.

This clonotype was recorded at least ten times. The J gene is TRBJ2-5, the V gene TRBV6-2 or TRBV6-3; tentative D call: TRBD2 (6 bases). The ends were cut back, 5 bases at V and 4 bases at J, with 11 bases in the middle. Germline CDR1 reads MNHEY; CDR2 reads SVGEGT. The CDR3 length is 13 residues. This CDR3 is CASSGWGGETQYF. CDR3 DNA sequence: TGTGCCAGCAGTGGGTGGGGAGGAGAGACCCAGTACTTC.

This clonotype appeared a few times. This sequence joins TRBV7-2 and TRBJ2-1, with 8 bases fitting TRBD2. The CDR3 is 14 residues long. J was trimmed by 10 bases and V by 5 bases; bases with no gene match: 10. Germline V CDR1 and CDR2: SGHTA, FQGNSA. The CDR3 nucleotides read TGTGCCAGCAGCCCTGGACTAGCCCCAGGAGAGCAGTTCTTC. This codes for CASSPGLAPGEQFF.

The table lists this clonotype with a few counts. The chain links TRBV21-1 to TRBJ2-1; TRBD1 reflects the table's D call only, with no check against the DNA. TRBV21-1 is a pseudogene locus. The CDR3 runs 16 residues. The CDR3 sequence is CASSKMGTGRYNEQFF. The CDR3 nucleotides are TGTGCCAGCAGCAAAATGGGGACAGGGCGATACAATGAGCAGTTCTTC.

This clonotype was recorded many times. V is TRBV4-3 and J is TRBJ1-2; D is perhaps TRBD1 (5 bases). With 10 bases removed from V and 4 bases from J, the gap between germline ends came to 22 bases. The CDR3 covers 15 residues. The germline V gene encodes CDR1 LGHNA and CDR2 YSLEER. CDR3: CATSPGTVGVYGYTF. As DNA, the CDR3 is TGCGCCACTTCGCCGGGGACCGTCGGGGTCTATGGCTACACCTTC.